Detailed here is one T cell receptor beta chain. What it binds is unknown. The CDR3 totals 13 residues. Trimming removed 7 bases from V and 5 bases from J, with 14 bases in between. Per germline, CDR1 SEHNR and CDR2 FQNEAQ (reference sequence). Clones were sequenced by immunoSEQ multiplex PCR, and TCRdb holds only the in-frame ones, with some missing. The sample consists of about 63,000 clones, 75% to 90% of them appearing once. The data originate from a study of OX40 agonist ivuxolimab in advanced cancers. In the study overall: Earlier treatment with anti-PD-1, anti-PD-L1 or anti-CTLA-4 was permitted, and over 35% had received some. Study findings and constraints: Blood T cells, both CD4+ and CD8+, expanded clonally by week 6 at 0.1 to 3.0 mg/kg.

This clonotype was sampled from an adult with an advanced solid tumor such as melanoma, head and neck, liver or kidney cancer. The rearrangement uses TRBV7-9 and TRBJ2-5, with a tentative D call TRBD2 (6 bases). This specimen was CD4+ or CD8+ T cells sorted from blood, taken in a trial of the OX40 agonist ivuxolimab. This chain's CDR3 is CASTPVGGETQYF. The CDR3 DNA sequence: TGTGCCAGCACCCCCGTCGGAGGGGAGACCCAGTACTTC.